Below, 23 T cell receptor beta chains from the same sample are listed, as sequenced in a study of cytomegalovirus exposure and HLA in healthy donors. Only in-frame clones appear in the TCRdb table, and some are missing; sequencing was by immunoSEQ multiplex PCR. Of about 340,000 clones in the sample, around 86% are singletons; the top ten hold around 0.8%. The sample comprised PBMCs. The receptor source for this set is a woman between 18 and 30 years old in good health and CMV-seronegative.

This chain connects TRBV29-1 to TRBJ2-7; D possibly corresponds to TRBD2 (5 bases). The CDR3 has 13 residues. V was shortened by 4 bases and J by 0 bases, with 10 bases between the two germline ends. CDR1 and CDR2 from the germline V gene are SQVTM and ANQGSEA. Here the CDR3 reads CSVGTGSSYEQYF. Written as DNA, the CDR3 is TGCAGCGTTGGGACTGGGAGCTCCTACGAGCAGTACTTC.

V gene TRBV28 combines with J gene TRBJ2-4; D possibly corresponds to TRBD1 (5 bases). V dropped 5 bases and J dropped 4 bases, with 24 bases sitting between them. The CDR3 covers 18 residues. Germline assignment: CDR1 MDHEN and CDR2 SYDVKM. In nucleotides, the CDR3 is TGTGCCAGCAGTAATCAACCCGCAGGGAAAAAACTGAAAAACATTCAGTACTTC. It specifies CASSNQPAGKKLKNIQYF.

The chain carries TRBV29-1 and TRBJ1-1, with a weak D call TRBD1 (5 bases). Germline V gene sequence: CDR1 SQVTM, CDR2 ANQGSEA. The CDR3 spans 13 residues. Trimming shortened V by 4 bases and J by 3 bases, and 12 bases separated the two germline ends. CDR3 loop: CSVAWGDDTEAFF. The CDR3 coding sequence is TGCAGCGTTGCTTGGGGGGATGACACTGAAGCTTTCTTT.

This chain links TRBV9 with TRBJ1-1, with 9 bases aligning to TRBD1. V trimming: 4 bases; J trimming: 3 bases; junction bases outside the gene matches: 13. CDR3 length: 17 amino acids. Germline CDR1 reads SGDLS; CDR2 reads YYNGEE. The DNA of the CDR3 is TGTGCCAGCAGCCCACTAAGACAGGGGGAAGCGTACACTGAAGCTTTCTTT. This encodes CASSPLRQGEAYTEAFF. Full variable domain (remainder filled in from reference TRBV9 and TRBJ1-1): DSGVTQTPKHLITATGQRVTLRCSPRSGDLSVYWYQQSLDQGLQFLIQYYNGEERAKGNILERFSAQQFPDLHSELNLSSLELGDSALYFCASSPLRQGEAYTEAFFGQGTRLTVV.

The chain carries TRBV2 and TRBJ2-3; 9 nucleotides line up with TRBD1. CDR3 length equals 16 residues. Trimming cost V 4 bases and J 6 bases; bases outside gene matches: 11. The germline V gene encodes CDR1 SNHLY and CDR2 FYNNEI. The CDR3 protein is CASSGLRQGDWDTQYF. For the CDR3, the DNA is TGTGCCAGCAGTGGATTGAGACAGGGGGATTGGGATACGCAGTATTTT.

This clone was seen once. V gene TRBV5-1 combines with J gene TRBJ2-5; no definite D call. The length of the CDR3 is 15 residues. Germline V lookup: CDR1 SGHRS, CDR2 YFSETQ. Trimming left V 0 bases short and J 5 bases short, with 14 bases between. The CDR3 DNA sequence: TGCGCCAGCAGCTTGGTGGCAGGCGTCCTCGAGACCCAGTACTTC. This sequence encodes CASSLVAGVLETQYF. Complete variable domain (other parts from reference TRBV5-1 and TRBJ2-5): KAGVTQTPRYLIKTRGQQVTLSCSPISGHRSVSWYQQTPGQGLQFLFEYFSETQRNKGNFPGRFSGRQFSNSRSEMNVSTLELGDSALYLCASSLVAGVLETQYFGPGTRLLVL.

This chain joins TRBV6-4 and TRBJ2-7, with 10 bases fitting TRBD1. The trim removed 10 bases at V and 5 bases at J, leaving 20 bases unmatched. The CDR3 has 17 residues. Germline CDR1 and CDR2: MRHNA and SNTAGT. CDR3 in amino acids: CATSGGTGTGVGDEQYF. The CDR3 nucleotides are TGTGCCACCTCGGGGGGTACCGGGACAGGGGTTGGCGACGAGCAGTACTTC.

The chain carries TRBV7-9 and TRBJ2-5, with D tentatively TRBD1 (5 bases). The CDR3 consists of 18 residues. Germline CDR1 is SEHNR and CDR2 is FQNEAQ (reference sequence). V gave up 1 base and J gave up 4 bases, with 22 bases separating them. CDR3 region: CASSLVSIRQGHGETQYF. The CDR3 DNA is TGTGCCAGCAGCTTAGTCTCGATTAGGCAGGGTCACGGAGAGACCCAGTACTTC.

The genes are TRBV7-2 and TRBJ1-1, with a possible D match to TRBD1 (5 bases). The CDR3 has 14 residues. Germline CDR1 reads SGHTA; CDR2 reads FQGNSA. V was cut by 2 bases and J by 0 bases, with 7 bases left in between. The CDR3 nucleotides are TGTGCCAGCAGCTTAACGACAGTGAACACTGAAGCTTTCTTT. It specifies CASSLTTVNTEAFF.

This chain joins TRBV10-2 and TRBJ1-2; no definite D call. The CDR3 is made up of 14 amino acids. CDR1 and CDR2 from the germline V gene are WSHSY and SAAADI. V dropped 2 bases and J dropped 4 bases, with 11 bases sitting between them. The CDR3 sequence is CASSEGRMGYGYTF. CDR3 nucleotide sequence: TGCGCCAGCAGTGAGGGCAGGATGGGCTATGGCTACACCTTC.

This CDR3 is CASSNQGAFSETQYF. CDR3 bases: TGTGCCAGCAGTAATCAGGGGGCATTTTCGGAGACCCAGTACTTC. This chain connects TRBV27 to TRBJ2-5, with 8 nucleotides matching TRBD1. The V gene end was trimmed by 5 bases and the J gene end by 5 bases; junction bases not matched to a gene: 10. Germline CDR1 MNHEY, CDR2 SMNVEV (reference sequence). The CDR3 has 15 residues.

This sequence joins TRBV2 and TRBJ2-1, with unresolved D. The CDR3 sequence is 11 residues long. Germline lookup yields CDR1 SNHLY and CDR2 FYNNEI. Trimming took off 9 bases at V and 10 bases at J, with 13 bases between the two ends. The CDR3 nucleotides are TGTGCCAGAGACGGCGGAGTGGAGCAGTTCTTC. This sequence encodes CARDGGVEQFF. The full variable domain, in which reference TRBV2 and TRBJ2-1 provide the parts outside the CDR3, is EPEVTQTPSHQVTQMGQEVILRCVPISNHLYFYWYRQILGQKVEFLVSFYNNEISEKSEIFDDQFSVERPDGSNFTLKIRSTKLEDSAMYFCARDGGVEQFFGPGTRLTVL.

This clone was recorded once. This sequence joins TRBV19 and TRBJ2-7; 7 bases are a match to TRBD1. CDR3 size: 14 residues. The V and J ends lost 3 bases and 6 bases, in that order; junction bases with no gene match: 8. The germline CDR1 and CDR2 sequences are LNHDA and SQIVND (reference sequence). CDR3 sequence reads: CASSIPGRGSEQYF. CDR3 DNA sequence: TGTGCCAGTAGTATTCCGGGCAGGGGGAGCGAGCAGTACTTC.

The sample holds one count of this clone. This chain connects TRBV4-2 to TRBJ2-1; TRBD2 aligns across 7 bases. The CDR3 length is 12 residues. The V segment lost 6 bases and the J segment 5 bases; nucleotides outside the gene matches: 1. Germline CDR1 is LGHNA and CDR2 is YNFKEQ. This CDR3 reads CASSGTNNEQFF. The CDR3 DNA sequence: TGTGCCAGCAGTGGGACTAACAATGAGCAGTTCTTC.

J is TRBJ1-1 and V is TRBV11-1; D remains ambiguous. Germline values: CDR1 SGHAT, CDR2 FQDESV (reference sequence). The CDR3 has 13 residues. Trimming took 5 bases from V and 2 from J, leaving 9 bases between them. The CDR3 loop is CASSVTVNTEAFF. CDR3 sequence (DNA): TGTGCCAGCAGCGTTACAGTAAACACTGAAGCTTTCTTT.

The rearrangement uses TRBV14 and TRBJ2-1, with 8 bases that match TRBD2. V lost 3 bases to trimming and J lost 7 bases; unmatched junction nucleotides: 8. The germline V gene encodes CDR1 SGHDN and CDR2 FVKESK. This CDR3 is 15 amino acids long. CDR3 sequence: CASSHPGASGNEQFF. Written as DNA, the CDR3 is TGTGCCAGCAGCCACCCGGGAGCTAGCGGGAATGAGCAGTTCTTC.

The chain is built from TRBV6-1 and TRBJ1-1; 7 bases map to TRBD1. CDR1 and CDR2 from the germline V gene are MNHNS and SASEGT. The junction had 11 bases not matched to a gene; V was cut back by 5 bases and J by 5 bases. There are 15 residues in the CDR3. The DNA of the CDR3 is TGTGCCAGCAGTCGACCTCGGTCAGGGGGGACTGAAGCTTTCTTT. Amino acids: CASSRPRSGGTEAFF.

The chain links TRBV7-2 to TRBJ1-2, with a tentative D call TRBD1 (5 bases). In germline, CDR1 is SGHTA, CDR2 FQGNSA. V was clipped by 7 bases and J by 1 base, with 16 bases between them. There are 15 residues in the CDR3. The CDR3 sequence: CASTLRAENNYGYTF. The CDR3 bases are TGTGCCAGCACCCTCAGGGCGGAGAATAACTATGGCTACACCTTC.

The chain joins TRBV19 to TRBJ2-7; no definite D call. Germline V CDR1 and CDR2: LNHDA, SQIVND (reference sequence). This CDR3 has 14 amino acids. Trimming pared 5 bases from V and 0 bases from J, leaving 11 bases between. CDR3 in DNA: TGTGCCAGTAGTCCCTCCGACTTCTCCTACGAGCAGTACTTC. It specifies CASSPSDFSYEQYF.

This chain uses TRBV4-3 with TRBJ2-1; TRBD2 aligns across 10 bases. CDR1 is LGHNA, CDR2 YSLEER, per germline. The CDR3 consists of 16 residues. Unmatched junction bases numbered 5, after V lost 0 bases and J lost 6 bases. CDR3 residues: CASSQDFSGRSNEQFF. The CDR3 coding sequence is TGCGCCAGCAGCCAAGATTTTAGCGGGAGGTCCAATGAGCAGTTCTTC.

This clone was seen more than once but under ten times. The chain carries TRBV7-2 and TRBJ2-7; the match to TRBD2 covers 11 bases. The germline CDR1 and CDR2 sequences are SGHTA and FQGNSA. CDR3 length equals 17 residues. V lost 1 base and J lost 6; bases outside the gene matches: 11. The CDR3 DNA reads as TGTGCCAGCAGCTTAGGCCTTTCGACTAGCGGGACAGGCGAGCAGTACTTC. The encoded protein is CASSLGLSTSGTGEQYF.

The genes are TRBV9 and TRBJ2-2, with TRBD2 identical over 12 bases. From germline, CDR1 is SGDLS and CDR2 YYNGEE. The CDR3 totals 18 residues. J was trimmed by 5 bases and V by 0 bases; bases with no gene match: 8. DNA of the CDR3: TGTGCCAGCAGCGTAGATCCGCTAGCGGGAGGGGATACCGGGGAGCTGTTTTTT. Protein sequence: CASSVDPLAGGDTGELFF.

The rearrangement uses TRBV6-6 and TRBJ2-3; no clear D. The CDR3 covers 12 residues. The V end was cut by 0 bases, the J end by 5 bases, with 3 bases between. The germline V gene has CDR1 MNHNY and CDR2 SVGAGI (reference sequence). DNA of the CDR3: TGTGCCAGCAGTTACTCTAGAGATACGCAGTATTTT. It specifies CASSYSRDTQYF.